The 5 T cell receptor beta chains below were found in one sample sequenced in a study of blood T cell repertoires in COVID-19. The repertoire was sequenced with immunoSEQ multiplex PCR; TCRdb's copy has only in-frame clones and lacks some. This sample has 80,000 to 95,000 clones, with roughly four fifths found just once. The sequenced material came from peripheral blood. The receptor source for this set is an elderly man with COVID-19, enrolled during active disease.

The chain combines TRBV19 with TRBJ1-6; 8 positions agree with TRBD1. This CDR3 comprises 15 residues. V shed 5 bases, J shed 7 bases, and the junction held 7 bases outside the gene matches. Germline V gene sequence: CDR1 LNHDA, CDR2 SQIVND (reference sequence). This CDR3 is CASSVPTGDNSPLHF. In nucleotides, the CDR3 is TGTGCCAGTAGTGTCCCGACAGGGGACAATTCACCCCTCCACTTT.

The V call is TRBV19, the J call TRBJ1-6; D gene uncertain. There are 12 residues in the CDR3. Germline V lookup: CDR1 LNHDA, CDR2 SQIVND (reference sequence). V was pared by 5 bases and J by 10 bases, with 9 bases between. The CDR3 region has the DNA TGTGCCAGTAGTCGGGGTGGGTCACCCCTCCACTTT. This sequence encodes CASSRGGSPLHF.

V is TRBV30 and J is TRBJ2-3; tentatively, D is TRBD2 (5 bases). In germline, CDR1 is GTSNPN, CDR2 SVGIG (reference sequence). The V gene lost 3 bases and the J gene lost 1 base, with 5 bases spanning the gap. The CDR3 extends over 12 amino acids. DNA for the CDR3: TGTGCCTGGAGGGAGGGCACAGATACGCAGTATTTT. This sequence encodes CAWREGTDTQYF.

The V and J genes are TRBV5-1 and TRBJ2-6; D might be TRBD2 (5 bases). Trimming pared 1 base from V and 1 base from J, leaving 12 bases between. From germline, CDR1 is SGHRS and CDR2 YFSETQ. The CDR3 has 17 amino acids. CDR3 nucleotide sequence: TGCGCCAGCAGCTTGAGGCAGCGGACTTCTGGGGCCAACGTCCTGACTTTC. This sequence encodes CASSLRQRTSGANVLTF.

This clone was detected only a few times. This chain links TRBV28 with TRBJ1-5; no reliable D call. CDR1 MDHEN and CDR2 SYDVKM come from the germline V gene. The CDR3 consists of 15 residues. The V and J ends lost 7 bases and 5 bases respectively, with 18 bases between them. The CDR3 nucleotides are TGTGCCAGCATACTAGGTGGTGGGAGGCATCAGCCCCAGCATTTT. It yields the protein CASILGGGRHQPQHF. The complete variable domain, with remaining parts taken from reference TRBV28 and TRBJ1-5, reads DVKVTQSSRYLVKRTGEKVFLECVQDMDHENMFWYRQDPGLGLRLIYFSYDVKMKEKGDIPEGYSVSREKKERFSLILESASTNQTSMYLCASILGGGRHQPQHFGDGTRLSIL.